This entry concerns a single TCR beta chain. What it binds is not known. Profiling relied on immunoSEQ multiplex PCR, and the TCRdb table lists in-frame clones only, not all of them. In the table there are 90,000 to 150,000 clones, around 96% of which are singletons. The sample belongs to a study of graft-versus-host responses after intestinal transplantation. The CDR3 has 17 residues. This material consisted of unstimulated CD8+ T cells sorted from spleen or lymph node cells, taken before intestinal transplant. The source of this sequence is a human donor who received an intestinal transplant. The chain employs TRBV21-1 and TRBJ2-3; TRBD2 was called by the table and not checked on the DNA. TRBV21-1 is classified as a pseudogene. The CDR3 loop is CASSKRTSGISTDTQYF. CDR3 sequence (DNA): TGTGCCAGCAGCAAAAGGACTAGCGGGATCAGCACAGATACGCAGTATTTT.